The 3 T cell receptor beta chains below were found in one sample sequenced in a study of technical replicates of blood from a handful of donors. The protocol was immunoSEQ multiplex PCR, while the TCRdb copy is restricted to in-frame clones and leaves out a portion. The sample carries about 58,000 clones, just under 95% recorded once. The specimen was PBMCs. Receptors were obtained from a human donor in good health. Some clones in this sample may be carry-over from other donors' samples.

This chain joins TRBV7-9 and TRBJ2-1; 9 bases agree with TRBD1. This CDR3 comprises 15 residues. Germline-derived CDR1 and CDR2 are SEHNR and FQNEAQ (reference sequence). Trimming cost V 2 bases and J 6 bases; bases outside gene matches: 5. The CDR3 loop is CASSLLTGGINEQFF. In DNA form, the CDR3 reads TGTGCCAGCAGCTTACTGACAGGGGGTATCAATGAGCAGTTCTTC.

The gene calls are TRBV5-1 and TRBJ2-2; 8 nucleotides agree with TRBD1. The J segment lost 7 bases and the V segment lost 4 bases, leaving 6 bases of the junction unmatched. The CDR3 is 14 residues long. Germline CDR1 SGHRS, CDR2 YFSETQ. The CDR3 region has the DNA TGCGCCAGCAGCGGCAGGGGGCTTGACGGGGAGCTGTTTTTT. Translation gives CASSGRGLDGELFF.

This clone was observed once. The CDR3 region is CASSPDRVGGTEAFF. The CDR3 DNA sequence: TGTGCCAGCAGCCCCGACAGGGTGGGGGGCACTGAAGCTTTCTTT. V is TRBV13 and J is TRBJ1-1, with 7 bases lining up with TRBD1. Germline lookup yields CDR1 PRHDT and CDR2 FYEKMQ (reference sequence). V dropped 5 bases and J dropped 4; count of bases not matched to a gene: 10. The CDR3 is 15 amino acids.